This T cell receptor beta chain came from a study of blood T cell repertoires in COVID-19. Background on the study: Acute-phase and convalescent COVID-19 samples originated in the United States, Italy and Spain.

Assay used: immunoSEQ multiplex PCR; TCRdb lists only in-frame clones, some missing. The sample shows 110,000 to 150,000 clones, 75% to 85% of them seen only once. CDR3 size: 12 residues. Germline loops: CDR1 SNHLY, CDR2 FYNNEI. Trimming removed 5 bases at V and 6 bases at J, with 11 bases between. The chain recombines TRBV2 with TRBJ2-7; D call uncertain. What was sequenced was peripheral blood. This receptor was taken from a man aged 55-75 years with active or convalescent COVID-19. This chain's CDR3 is CASSILTGEQYV. The CDR3 DNA reads as TGTGCCAGCAGTATCTTAACTGGCGAGCAGTACGTC.